This T cell receptor (beta chain) is from a study of tumor and adjacent non-tumor tissue in lung cancer. The wider study: On average, productive TCRbeta reads reached some 4.2 million per sample.

This sample's RNA came from whole unsorted tissue. Distant lung tissue was collected more than 3 cm away from the tumor edge. Chemotherapy-naive patients with new lung cancer underwent thoracic surgery in China, August–late 2014. V gave up 7 bases and J gave up 6 bases; unmatched junction bases: 8. CDR1 is SQVTM, CDR2 ANQGSEA, per germline. This CDR3 contains 13 residues. Broader study findings: Top 100 clones took a larger repertoire share in normal lung.

This clonotype showed up many times. Its antigen remains unknown. A modified ARM-PCR protocol with three rounds of nested PCR amplified TCRbeta. TCRdb ran MiXCR on the multiplex PCR reads and lists one entry per CDR3 protein. The repertoire holds 60,000 or so distinct CDR3 sequences, with about 61% as singletons. The material sequenced was distant non-tumor lung tissue. This TCR came from a man aged 65 to 79 with non-small cell lung cancer. The chain is built from TRBV29-1 and TRBJ1-1, with 10 positions matching TRBD1. DNA of the CDR3: TGCAGCGCCACCGGGACAGGGGTTCCTGAAGCTTTCTTT. Amino acid sequence: CSATGTGVPEAFF.